This TCR beta chain was captured in a study of OX40 agonist ivuxolimab in advanced cancers. Study-level information: Partial responses were achieved by three patients: one hepatocellular carcinoma, two cutaneous melanoma.

V lost 2 bases, J lost 2 bases, and 6 bases lay in between. The CDR3 totals 13 residues. Germline V gene data show CDR1 as SGHVS and CDR2 as FNYEAQ. Comment on this clone: What it binds is not known.

Study findings and constraints: Expanded clones were, on average, more numerous in CD8+ T cells than in CD4+. At 0.1 to 3.0 mg/kg and by week 6, CD4+ and CD8+ T cells in the blood had expanded clonally.

Libraries were prepared by immunoSEQ multiplex PCR; TCRdb keeps only in-frame clonotypes and omits some of them. This table has some 86,000 clones, 90% appearing once. V usage is TRBV7-6 and J usage is TRBJ2-5, with D unresolved. This specimen consisted of CD4+ or CD8+ T cells sorted from blood, obtained in a trial of the OX40 agonist ivuxolimab. The receptor's source is an adult with an advanced solid tumor such as melanoma, head and neck, liver or kidney cancer. The CDR3 nucleotides are TGTGCCAGCAGCTTAAACAGTCAAGAGACCCAGTACTTC. This gives the protein CASSLNSQETQYF.